The 30 T cell receptor beta chains reported below all come from one sample, sequenced in a study of CD8 T cells in Susac syndrome. RNA amounts of 0.5 to 1 ug underwent reverse transcription with random hexamers. TCRdb itself ran the immunoSEQ multiplex PCR reads through MiXCR, one entry per CDR3 protein. Altogether tens of thousands of distinct CDR3 sequences are present, about 95% being singletons, with the ten largest covering about 0.38%. The sample comprised CD8+ T cells from PBMCs. These receptors were taken from a human donor with multiple sclerosis.

The chain joins TRBV7-9 to TRBJ1-2; TRBD1 might be the D (5 bases). Trimming left V 5 bases short and J 3 bases short, with 19 bases between. The CDR3 has 16 amino acids. Germline CDR1 and CDR2: SEHNR and FQNEAQ (reference sequence). DNA of the CDR3: TGTGCCAGCAGCCCCCGGACGGGGGAGTCCCACTATGGCTACACCTTC. This sequence encodes CASSPRTGESHYGYTF. Combining the CDR3 with reference TRBV7-9 and TRBJ1-2 gives the whole variable domain DTGVSQNPRHKITKRGQNVTFRCDPISEHNRLYWYRQTLGQGPEFLTYFQNEAQLEKSRLLSDRFSAERPKGSFSTLEIQRTEQGDSAMYLCASSPRTGESHYGYTFGSGTRLTVV.

This chain links TRBV2 with TRBJ1-4; maybe TRBD1 (5 bases). V lost 7 bases and J lost 4, with 10 bases in between. The CDR3 totals 13 residues. The germline CDR1 and CDR2 sequences are SNHLY and FYNNEI. CDR3 nucleotides: TGTGCCAGCACATGGCAGGGTAATGAAAAACTGTTTTTT. Protein: CASTWQGNEKLFF. Full variable domain (remainder filled in from reference TRBV2 and TRBJ1-4): EPEVTQTPSHQVTQMGQEVILRCVPISNHLYFYWYRQILGQKVEFLVSFYNNEISEKSEIFDDQFSVERPDGSNFTLKIRSTKLEDSAMYFCASTWQGNEKLFFGSGTQLSVL.

This clonotype was counted once. The genes are TRBV30 and TRBJ2-3; D is possibly TRBD2 (6 bases). Germline CDR1 is GTSNPN and CDR2 is SVGIG (reference sequence). There are 15 residues in the CDR3. The germline V and J ends were trimmed by 0 bases and 3 bases, with 13 bases remaining between them. The CDR3 nucleotides read TGTGCCTGGAGTGTAGGACGGGGGAGGACAGATACGCAGTATTTT. Translation gives CAWSVGRGRTDTQYF.

The V gene is TRBV6-2 or TRBV6-3, the J gene TRBJ1-1, with a weak D call TRBD1 (5 bases). The CDR3 length is 12 residues. CDR1 MNHEY and CDR2 SVGEGT come from the germline V gene. V was pared by 5 bases and J by 7 bases, with 11 bases between. The DNA of the CDR3 is TGTGCCAGCAGTCTAGGGACTGTTGAAGCTTTCTTT. Protein: CASSLGTVEAFF.

The V and J genes are TRBV6-2 or TRBV6-3 and TRBJ1-1; D gene ambiguous. The CDR3 extends over 16 amino acids. V dropped 8 bases and J dropped 5 bases, with 24 bases sitting between them. Germline CDR1 reads MNHEY; CDR2 reads SVGEGT. For the CDR3, the DNA is TGTGCCAGCCGACTTACCTCAGGAGGCGGGCGAACTGAAGCTTTCTTT. Translation gives CASRLTSGGGRTEAFF.

The chain combines TRBV7-2 with TRBJ1-1, with 12 bases fitting TRBD1. Germline-derived CDR1 and CDR2 are SGHTA and FQGNSA. J lost 11 bases, V lost 10 bases, and 5 bases had no gene match. The CDR3 has 11 residues. CDR3: CAIGTGGVAFF. DNA for the CDR3: TGTGCCATCGGGACAGGGGGCGTCGCTTTCTTT. Full variable domain (outside the CDR3, taken from reference TRBV7-2 and TRBJ1-1): GAGVSQSPSNKVTEKGKDVELRCDPISGHTALYWYRQSLGQGLEFLIYFQGNSAPDKSGLPSDRFSAERTGGSVSTLTIQRTQQEDSAVYLCAIGTGGVAFFGQGTRLTVV.

The V call is TRBV9, the J call TRBJ2-1; TRBD2 is a possible D gene (6 bases). V was pared by 3 bases and J by 5 bases, with 15 bases between. The germline CDR1 and CDR2 sequences are SGDLS and YYNGEE. The CDR3 runs to 15 residues. CDR3 sequence (DNA): TGTGCCAGCAGCGCTCCAGACAGACTAGACAATGAGCAGTTCTTC. It encodes CASSAPDRLDNEQFF.

The chain is built from TRBV24-1 and TRBJ2-7, with D uncertain. V lost 11 bases, J lost 5 bases, and 9 bases lay in between. The CDR3 has 10 residues. CDR1 KGHDR and CDR2 SFDVKD come from the germline V gene. CDR3 DNA: TGTGCCATCGTTCCCGACGAGCAGTACTTC. Translating it yields CAIVPDEQYF.

The CDR3 loop reads CASSIALVSSGRSSYNEQFF. CDR3 DNA sequence: TGTGCCAGTAGTATTGCCCTGGTTAGTAGCGGGCGCAGCTCCTACAATGAGCAGTTCTTC. The chain recombines TRBV19 with TRBJ2-1, with 7 bases fitting TRBD2. The CDR3 covers 20 residues. With V trimmed by 3 bases and J by 0 bases, 17 bases remained unmatched. The V gene's germline CDR1 is LNHDA and CDR2 SQIVND (reference sequence).

V and J are TRBV6-1 and TRBJ1-5; D remains ambiguous. Germline V gene sequence: CDR1 MNHNS, CDR2 SASEGT. V was cut by 5 bases and J by 6 bases, with 20 bases left in between. The CDR3 totals 16 residues. CDR3 sequence: CASSPPEGLNSQPQHF. CDR3 sequence (DNA): TGTGCCAGCAGTCCCCCGGAAGGGTTGAATAGTCAGCCCCAGCATTTT.

This clonotype has just one count. This rearrangement joins TRBV27 to TRBJ2-1, with 9 bases lining up with TRBD1. Per the germline V gene, CDR1 is MNHEY and CDR2 is SMNVEV (reference sequence). Trimming took 5 bases from V and 14 from J; bases not matched to a gene: 13. The CDR3 sequence is 14 residues long. The chain's CDR3 is CASSRVPTGGIEFF. The CDR3 DNA is TGTGCCAGCAGTCGGGTCCCTACAGGGGGCATAGAGTTCTTC.

The chain links TRBV6-6 to TRBJ2-5; no firm D call. In germline, CDR1 is MNHNY, CDR2 SVGAGI (reference sequence). The V gene lost 2 bases and the J gene lost 0 bases, with 13 bases spanning the gap. The CDR3 is 16 amino acids. Written as DNA, the CDR3 is TGTGCCAGCAGTTACCCGGACGTGGAGTACCAAGAGACCCAGTACTTC. This codes for CASSYPDVEYQETQYF.

This clonotype has only a few counts. The chain carries TRBV27 and TRBJ2-2; D uncertain. V gave up 4 bases and J gave up 4 bases, with 1 base separating them. The CDR3 is 11 amino acids. Per germline, CDR1 MNHEY and CDR2 SMNVEV (reference sequence). The CDR3 protein is CASSSTGELFF. The CDR3 bases are TGTGCCAGCAGTTCCACCGGGGAGCTGTTTTTT.

The rearrangement uses TRBV6-1 and TRBJ2-5; TRBD1 matches 9 bases. The CDR3 covers 16 residues. The V gene's germline CDR1 is MNHNS and CDR2 SASEGT. The V gene end was trimmed by 4 bases and the J gene end by 3 bases; junction bases not matched to a gene: 9. The chain's CDR3 is CASSVPGQGQEETQYF. The CDR3 nucleotides are TGTGCCAGCAGTGTGCCGGGACAGGGCCAAGAAGAGACCCAGTACTTC.

This clonotype was observed once. The rearrangement joins TRBV4-3 to TRBJ1-1, with D possibly TRBD1 on 6 matching bases. The V and J ends lost 4 bases and 7 bases respectively, with 13 bases between them. The V gene's germline CDR1 is LGHNA and CDR2 YSLEER. CDR3 size: 13 residues. CDR3 coding DNA: TGCGCCAGCAGCCCAAGCAGGGGCTTTGAAGCTTTCTTT. Its translation: CASSPSRGFEAFF.

In DNA form, the CDR3 reads TGTGCCTGGAGTGTCGGGAACGGATATGGCGGCACTGGCTACACCTTC. It translates to CAWSVGNGYGGTGYTF. The chain links TRBV30 to TRBJ1-2; D unresolved. The V gene lost 0 bases and the J gene lost 7 bases, with 21 bases spanning the gap. Germline values: CDR1 GTSNPN, CDR2 SVGIG (reference sequence). The CDR3 totals 16 residues.

V gene TRBV27 combines with J gene TRBJ1-1; 9 bases agree with TRBD1. V gave up 4 bases and J gave up 1 base; unmatched junction bases: 4. CDR3 length: 15 residues. Germline assignment: CDR1 MNHEY and CDR2 SMNVEV (reference sequence). The CDR3 nucleotides are TGTGCCAGCAGTTACTCGACAGGGGGGAACACTGAAGCTTTCTTT. Protein: CASSYSTGGNTEAFF.

The V gene is TRBV2, the J gene TRBJ2-7; 9 positions match TRBD2. V lost 1 base and J lost 6; bases outside the gene matches: 4. The CDR3 covers 14 residues. Germline values: CDR1 SNHLY, CDR2 FYNNEI. CDR3: CASSEGGRGLEQYF. In nucleotides, the CDR3 is TGTGCCAGCAGTGAAGGCGGGAGGGGCCTCGAGCAGTACTTC.

The chain uses TRBV2 and TRBJ1-2, with 9 bases fitting TRBD1. CDR3 size: 16 residues. The V gene's germline CDR1 is SNHLY and CDR2 FYNNEI. J was trimmed by 3 bases and V by 3 bases; bases with no gene match: 8. DNA of the CDR3: TGTGCCAGCAGTGATCGGCGGGACAGGGACGACTATGGCTACACCTTC. Its protein product is CASSDRRDRDDYGYTF.

The chain joins TRBV18 to TRBJ1-4, with D possibly matching TRBD1 (5 bases). The CDR3 runs to 15 residues. The germline V gene encodes CDR1 KGHSH and CDR2 LQKENI. Trimming took off 4 bases at V and 5 bases at J, with 14 bases between the two ends. The CDR3 loop is CASSQTGTVNEKLFF. DNA of the CDR3: TGTGCCAGCTCACAAACCGGGACCGTCAATGAAAAACTGTTTTTT.

This clonotype showed up just a few times. The rearrangement uses TRBV29-1 and TRBJ2-1; D possibly corresponds to TRBD2 (7 bases). This CDR3 has 16 residues. CDR1 SQVTM and CDR2 ANQGSEA come from the germline V gene. The V gene lost 7 bases and the J gene lost 4 bases, with 23 bases spanning the gap. The DNA of the CDR3 is TGCAGCGAGATAGGGGGGGGAGGGACCCCTTACAATGAGCAGTTCTTC. Its translation is CSEIGGGGTPYNEQFF.

V gene TRBV14 combines with J gene TRBJ1-1, with a weak D call TRBD1 (5 bases). There are 14 residues in the CDR3. V was clipped by 5 bases and J by 0 bases, with 10 bases between them. Per the germline V gene, CDR1 is SGHDN and CDR2 is FVKESK. The CDR3 is CASSDWGLNTEAFF. DNA of the CDR3: TGTGCCAGCAGCGATTGGGGCTTGAACACTGAAGCTTTCTTT.

The genes are TRBV20-1 and TRBJ2-1; 8 nucleotides line up with TRBD2. Germline V CDR1 and CDR2: DFQATT, SNEGSKA (reference sequence). The V segment lost 6 bases and the J segment 4 bases; nucleotides outside the gene matches: 14. CDR3 length: 16 amino acids. CDR3 region: CSAATNGAGGYNEQFF. Written as DNA, the CDR3 is TGCAGTGCAGCCACTAATGGGGCGGGGGGTTACAATGAGCAGTTCTTC.

The V gene is TRBV29-1, the J gene TRBJ1-2, with TRBD1 identical over 10 bases. From germline, CDR1 is SQVTM and CDR2 ANQGSEA. The trim removed 6 bases at V and 5 bases at J, leaving 6 bases unmatched. The CDR3 length is 13 residues. DNA for the CDR3: TGCAGCGTAGGAGGACAGGGGGGATATGGCTACACCTTC. It specifies CSVGGQGGYGYTF.

V usage is TRBV5-8 and J usage is TRBJ2-5, with TRBD2 matching 7 bases. Unmatched junction bases numbered 12, after V lost 2 bases and J lost 5 bases. CDR1 and CDR2 (germline): SGHTS, YDEGEE. The CDR3 totals 16 residues. CDR3 region: CASSLRLGGSGETQYF. The DNA of the CDR3 is TGTGCCAGCAGCTTAAGGCTGGGAGGGAGCGGTGAGACCCAGTACTTC.

The rearrangement joins TRBV6-1 to TRBJ2-2; 13 bases fit TRBD2. V trimming: 8 bases; J trimming: 8 bases; junction bases outside the gene matches: 5. The CDR3 totals 14 residues. Per the germline V gene, CDR1 is MNHNS and CDR2 is SASEGT. CDR3 in amino acids: CASGRGLAGGELFF. DNA for the CDR3: TGTGCCAGCGGACGGGGACTAGCGGGGGGGGAGCTGTTTTTT.

The J gene is TRBJ1-4, the V gene TRBV7-2; the D is unclear. The CDR3 totals 12 residues. V shed 5 bases and J shed 5 bases, with 6 bases lying between them. The germline gives CDR1 SGHTA, CDR2 FQGNSA. CDR3 nucleotides: TGTGCCAGCAGCGCGCTGAATGAAAAACTGTTTTTT. It translates to CASSALNEKLFF.

This chain connects TRBV7-9 to TRBJ2-2; TRBD1 agrees at 7 bases. J gave up 0 bases and V 0 bases, and 1 base lay outside the gene matches. Germline CDR1 is SEHNR and CDR2 is FQNEAQ (reference sequence). This CDR3 region has 16 residues. CDR3 DNA: TGTGCCAGCAGCTTAGCAGGGGGCGCGAACACCGGGGAGCTGTTTTTT. This translates into CASSLAGGANTGELFF.

This clonotype was picked up one time. The V and J genes are TRBV15 and TRBJ1-2; no clear D gene. The CDR3 is 16 residues long. V lost 2 bases, J lost 0 bases, and 13 bases lay in between. CDR1 LNHNV and CDR2 YYDKDF come from the germline V gene (reference sequence). CDR3 nucleotides: TGTGCCACCAGCAGACGAGGCAGCCCAACTAACTATGGCTACACCTTC. This encodes CATSRRGSPTNYGYTF.

The rearrangement links TRBV7-9 to TRBJ1-2; D ambiguous. Germline CDR1 SEHNR, CDR2 FQNEAQ (reference sequence). This CDR3 spans 14 amino acids. V was shortened by 4 bases and J by 8 bases, with 17 bases between the two germline ends. CDR3 in amino acids: CASSSEAPGEGYTF. CDR3 DNA: TGTGCCAGCAGCTCCGAAGCGCCCGGGGAAGGCTACACCTTC. The full variable domain, in which reference TRBV7-9 and TRBJ1-2 provide the parts outside the CDR3, is DTGVSQNPRHKITKRGQNVTFRCDPISEHNRLYWYRQTLGQGPEFLTYFQNEAQLEKSRLLSDRFSAERPKGSFSTLEIQRTEQGDSAMYLCASSSEAPGEGYTFGSGTRLTVV.